This T cell receptor beta chain was retrieved from a study of response to subunit inactivated influenza vaccine. CDR1 SGHRS and CDR2 YFSETQ come from the germline V gene. The CDR3 contains 15 residues. The J segment lost 7 bases and the V segment lost 4 bases, leaving 9 bases of the junction unmatched. TCRdb reanalysed the RT-PCR reads using MiXCR and keeps one entry per CDR3 protein. The sample has roughly 540,000 distinct CDR3 sequences, under 30% seen once. Separately, the same data were catalogued under a study of T cells expressing NK-cell markers. That study adds: Beta-chain TCR cDNA was generated via 5'RACE template switching with UMIs. Seven of eight sequenced donors tested HCMV-seropositive; one tested seronegative.

The gene calls are TRBV5-1 and TRBJ2-2; 8 bases match TRBD2. The sequencing used CD4+ T cells sorted from PBMCs, collected roughly 12 days after vaccination. The clonotype was recovered from a man aged 50 to 60 who received an inactivated influenza vaccine. CDR3 sequence: CASSTGLGALGELFF. In DNA, the CDR3 is TGCGCCAGCAGCACGGGACTAGGGGCCCTCGGGGAGCTGTTTTTT.